The 10 T cell receptor beta chains below were found in one sample sequenced in a study of T cells after yellow fever vaccination. TCRdb redid the calling of the 5' RACE reads with MiXCR, one entry per CDR3 protein. The sample lists under 95,000 distinct CDR3 sequences; 7.3% were seen once. The sequencing used CD8+ T cells sorted from PBMCs, collected 10 to 11 days after the first yellow fever vaccination. The receptors shown here come from a man younger than 35 who received the YFV17D yellow fever vaccine.

The rearrangement links TRBV18 to TRBJ2-7; 9 bases line up with TRBD1. V dropped 2 bases and J dropped 4; count of bases not matched to a gene: 6. Germline CDR1 KGHSH, CDR2 LQKENI. The CDR3 length is 15 residues. The CDR3 protein is CASSPEDRGSYEQYF. CDR3 bases: TGTGCCAGCTCACCAGAGGACAGGGGCTCGTACGAGCAGTACTTC. Complete variable domain (other parts from reference TRBV18 and TRBJ2-7): NAGVMQNPRHLVRRRGQEARLRCSPMKGHSHVYWYRQLPEEGLKFMVYLQKENIIDESGMPKERFSAEFPKEGPSILRIQQVVRGDSAAYFCASSPEDRGSYEQYFGPGTRLTVT.

This clonotype has just a few counts. The chain is built from TRBV11-3 and TRBJ2-2; a weak D match, TRBD2 (6 bases). This CDR3 is 15 amino acids long. CDR1 and CDR2 (germline): SGHNT, YENEEA. Trimming took off 2 bases at V and 6 bases at J, with 13 bases between the two ends. As DNA, the CDR3 is TGTGCCAGCAGCTTAAGGGGCACTAGCTCCGGGGAGCTGTTTTTT. This codes for CASSLRGTSSGELFF. The full variable domain, rest sourced from reference TRBV11-3 and TRBJ2-2, is EAGVVQSPRYKIIEKKQPVAFWCNPISGHNTLYWYLQNLGQGPELLIRYENEEAVDDSQLPKDRFSAERLKGVDSTLKIQPAELGDSAVYLCASSLRGTSSGELFFGEGSRLTVL.

This clonotype showed up just a few times. The chain employs TRBV28 and TRBJ2-1; D not resolved. The ends were cut back, 3 bases at V and 0 bases at J, with 9 bases in the middle. The CDR3 runs to 15 residues. Germline values: CDR1 MDHEN, CDR2 SYDVKM. The CDR3 DNA reads as TGTGCCAGCAGTTTGTTATGGCGCTCCTACAATGAGCAGTTCTTC. It encodes CASSLLWRSYNEQFF.

Details on this clonotype: One end of the junction does not line up with germline, which may come from a read error. The rearrangement links TRBV3-1 to TRBJ2-1; D remains ambiguous. Germline V gene data show CDR1 as LGHDT and CDR2 as YNNKEL (reference sequence). The CDR3 has 15 amino acids. DNA for the CDR3: TGTGCCACCAGCCAGTATAGTGGACCCTTCAATGAGCAGTTCTTC. This sequence encodes CATSQYSGPFNEQFF.

This clonotype was counted at least ten times. The chain carries TRBV12-3 or TRBV12-4 and TRBJ2-1; the match to TRBD2 covers 10 bases. The CDR3 extends over 16 amino acids. V was pared by 3 bases and J by 4 bases, with 6 bases of the junction left unmatched. The CDR3 loop reads CASSFLVAGGYNEQFF. The CDR3, as DNA: TGTGCCAGCAGTTTCCTTGTAGCGGGGGGATACAATGAGCAGTTCTTC.

As to this clonotype: A much larger clone differs from this one at a single base, so this may be a read error. The chain recombines TRBV9 with TRBJ1-6; D not resolved. The V gene's germline CDR1 is SGDLS and CDR2 YYNGEE. With 3 bases removed from V and 5 bases from J, the gap between germline ends came to 9 bases. The CDR3 loop spans 14 amino acids. CDR3 region: CASSEVGDNSPLHF. Written as DNA, the CDR3 is TGTGCCAGCAGCGAGGTGGGAGATAATTCACCCCTCCACTTT.

This clonotype turned up a few times. This rearrangement joins TRBV6-5 to TRBJ2-1; the D gene is possibly TRBD2 (6 bases). This CDR3 is built from 15 residues. V was cut by 0 bases and J by 6 bases, with 12 bases left in between. In germline, CDR1 is MNHEY, CDR2 SVGAGI. CDR3 coding DNA: TGTGCCAGCAGTTACTCGAGGGGACTCCGCAATGAGCAGTTCTTC. This codes for CASSYSRGLRNEQFF.

This sequence joins TRBV7-2 and TRBJ1-1, with unresolved D. The length of the CDR3 is 13 residues. The V gene's germline CDR1 is SGHTA and CDR2 FQGNSA. V was trimmed by 3 bases and J by 5 bases, leaving 10 bases between them. CDR3 sequence reads: CASSFKGWTEAFF. The CDR3 region has the DNA TGTGCCAGCAGCTTCAAAGGGTGGACTGAAGCTTTCTTT.

This clonotype came up many times. The chain recombines TRBV7-6 with TRBJ2-6; tentatively, D is TRBD1 (5 bases). This CDR3 comprises 14 residues. V lost 7 bases to trimming and J lost 2 bases, with 9 bases between them. CDR1 is SGHVS and CDR2 is FNYEAQ in the germline V gene. This CDR3 is CASTRVAGANVLTF. CDR3 sequence (DNA): TGTGCCAGCACCAGGGTAGCTGGGGCCAACGTCCTGACTTTC.

This clonotype has at least ten counts. The rearrangement uses TRBV6-5 and TRBJ1-1; the D gene is possibly TRBD1 (6 bases). Trimming took off 4 bases at V and 2 bases at J, with 11 bases between the two ends. CDR3 length: 14 amino acids. Germline V gene lookup returns CDR1 MNHEY and CDR2 SVGAGI. CDR3 in DNA: TGTGCCAGCAGTTCCAGGGGAAGCAACACTGAAGCTTTCTTT. Its protein product is CASSSRGSNTEAFF.